The table lists the clone carrying this T cell receptor (beta chain) with a few counts. Clones were read by immunoSEQ multiplex PCR, and TCRdb kept only the in-frame ones, dropping some. The table lists 200,000 or so clones, nearly 90% of them singletons, with 2% to 2.5% in the top ten. The study assigned cohorts using participant-reported clinical history. This entry comes from a study of blood T cell repertoires in COVID-19. Across the study: Collection of acute and convalescent COVID-19 samples took place in the United States, Italy and Spain.

The CDR3 is made up of 16 amino acids. V trimming: 6 bases; J trimming: 6 bases; junction bases outside the gene matches: 10. Germline V gives CDR1 KGHSH, CDR2 LQKENI. Sequenced: PBMCs or T cells enriched from blood (not recorded which). The V gene is TRBV18, the J gene TRBJ2-1; 11 nucleotides match TRBD1. This receptor was identified in a woman aged 40 to 50 with acute COVID-19. The chain's CDR3 is CASSTNFGTGGNEQFF. Written as DNA, the CDR3 is TGTGCCAGCTCTACCAATTTTGGGACAGGGGGCAATGAGCAGTTCTTC.